The clone carrying this TCR beta chain has just a few counts. Its matching antigen is unknown. TCRdb re-derived calls from the reads in MiXCR, one entry per CDR3 protein. The table has about 130,000 distinct CDR3 sequences, roughly a quarter seen once; the top ten hold roughly 35%. The CDR3 runs 15 residues. Germline CDR1 is PRHDT and CDR2 is FYEKMQ (reference sequence). Deletions cut 5 bases from V and 2 bases from J, with 14 bases between. The sample originates from a study of T cell repertoires in cytomegalovirus infection. Study in general: Both CMV infection and a matching HLA type were indicated by public TCR beta signatures.

Broader study findings: Across the ex vivo response, the dominant clonotypes were HLA-C-restricted CMV-specific TCR beta clonotypes. CMV carriers having the relevant HLA were flagged by cumulative public TCR beta family frequency.

Source material: PBMCs, sequenced either directly or after in vitro stimulation (not recorded which). J is TRBJ2-3 and V is TRBV13, with a weak D call TRBD2 (6 bases). The clonotype comes from a human donor in good health (CMV status not recorded). Some clones in this sample may be carry-over from other donors' samples. CDR3 region: CASSGGRGITDTQYF. The CDR3 DNA follows: TGTGCCAGCAGCGGAGGCCGCGGGATCACAGATACGCAGTATTTT.